This is a list of T cell receptor beta chains from one sample in a study of human T cells and chemical hapten exposure. Via MiXCR, TCRdb re-called the RACE reads, giving one row per CDR3 protein. The table lists about 80,000 distinct CDR3 sequences, less than 15% of them singletons, with 3.5% to 6% in the top ten. Material: whole blood, obtained in connection with sensitization to the hapten diphenylcyclopropenone (DPC). These receptors were obtained from a woman in her fifties or sixties with alopecia areata. Some clones in this sample may be carry-over from other donors' samples. The CDR3 runs from the conserved cysteine through the conserved F or W. The order of the fields is clone size, J gene, D gene, V gene, CDR3 protein, CDR3 DNA. D genes are given only for firm matches. Clone size is shown for a subset of rows, as once, few, many or a class of expanded clone.

clone_size: -
j_call: TRBJ1-2
d_call: TRBD1
v_call: TRBV19
cdr3_aa: CASSAPNSGQGTNYGYTF
cdr3_nt: TGTGCCAGTAGTGCCCCCAACTCGGGACAGGGGACTAACTATGGCTACACCTTC

clone_size: -
j_call: TRBJ2-7
d_call: -
v_call: TRBV7-9
cdr3_aa: CASSSPRGSAYEQYF
cdr3_nt: TGTGCCAGCAGCTCGCCCAGGGGATCGGCCTACGAGCAGTACTTC

clone_size: -
j_call: TRBJ2-1
d_call: TRBD2
v_call: TRBV5-4
cdr3_aa: CASSLASGSVWNEQFF
cdr3_nt: TGTGCCAGCAGCTTGGCTAGCGGGAGCGTTTGGAATGAGCAGTTCTTC

clone_size: few
j_call: TRBJ1-2
d_call: -
v_call: TRBV6-1
cdr3_aa: CASSEGGSVRGYTF
cdr3_nt: TGTGCCAGCAGTGAAGGGGGGTCCGTTCGTGGCTACACCTTC

clone_size: many
j_call: TRBJ1-5
d_call: -
v_call: TRBV27
cdr3_aa: CASSLRAEYSNQPQHF
cdr3_nt: TGTGCCAGCAGTTTAAGGGCGGAATATAGCAATCAGCCCCAGCATTTT

clone_size: -
j_call: TRBJ1-1
d_call: -
v_call: TRBV20-1
cdr3_aa: CSAERGKAFF
cdr3_nt: TGCAGTGCTGAGCGAGGGAAAGCTTTCTTT

clone_size: few
j_call: TRBJ2-2
d_call: -
v_call: TRBV5-8
cdr3_aa: CASNLPRRLTGELFF
cdr3_nt: TGTGCCAGCAACCTGCCTAGGCGACTCACCGGGGAGCTGTTTTTT

clone_size: -
j_call: TRBJ2-7
d_call: -
v_call: TRBV28
cdr3_aa: CASTTIGGLEQYF
cdr3_nt: TGTGCCAGCACCACAATCGGGGGTCTTGAGCAGTACTTC

clone_size: -
j_call: TRBJ1-4
d_call: TRBD1
v_call: TRBV7-2
cdr3_aa: CASSQKTGGLEKLFF
cdr3_nt: TGTGCCAGCAGCCAAAAGACAGGGGGCCTCGAAAAACTGTTTTTT

clone_size: few
j_call: TRBJ1-6
d_call: TRBD1
v_call: TRBV9
cdr3_aa: CASSVEGTGINSPLHF
cdr3_nt: TGTGCCAGCAGCGTAGAGGGGACAGGGATTAATTCACCCCTCCACTTT

clone_size: -
j_call: TRBJ2-5
d_call: -
v_call: TRBV2
cdr3_aa: CATKETQYF
cdr3_nt: TGTGCTACCAAAGAGACCCAGTACTTC

clone_size: -
j_call: TRBJ2-5
d_call: -
v_call: TRBV28
cdr3_aa: CASSLSGAETQYF
cdr3_nt: TGTGCCAGCAGTTTATCTGGGGCTGAGACCCAGTACTTC

clone_size: few
j_call: TRBJ2-7
d_call: TRBD1
v_call: TRBV18
cdr3_aa: CASSPLKTGNGYEQYF
cdr3_nt: TGTGCCAGCTCACCACTTAAGACAGGGAACGGTTACGAGCAGTACTTC